The source of this TCR beta chain is a study of Graves' ophthalmopathy and Graves' hyperthyroidism. For repertoire sequencing, the TCR beta CDR3 regions were amplified from RNA transcripts. HTBI primers primed a first-round RT-PCR, and a second-round multiplex PCR followed. TCRdb ran MiXCR on the multiplex PCR reads and lists one entry per CDR3 protein. The table includes some 350,000 distinct CDR3 sequences, roughly 17% detected once. As to this clonotype: It may be a read error: a sequence one base away is much more abundant.

The receptor was derived from an adult woman with stable Graves' hyperthyroidism. Sequencing used peripheral blood.

CDR3 sequence reads: CASILGQGQGNTEAFF. Here the CDR3 DNA reads TGCGCCAGCATCTTGGGACAGGGTCAAGGGAACACTGAAGCTTTCTTT. J is TRBJ1-1 and V is TRBV5-1; the match to TRBD1 covers 9 bases. From germline, CDR1 is SGHRS and CDR2 YFSETQ. The CDR3 is 16 residues long.